This T cell receptor beta chain was identified during a study of OX40 agonist ivuxolimab in advanced cancers. Per germline, CDR1 LNHDA and CDR2 SQIVND (reference sequence). V dropped 0 bases and J dropped 0 bases, with 9 bases sitting between them. The CDR3 is 16 amino acids. Repertoires were generated with immunoSEQ multiplex PCR, while TCRdb's copy carries only in-frame clones and drops some. The sample includes 77,000 or so clones, approximately 95% of them seen just once. The chain employs TRBV19 and TRBJ1-3; no reliable D call. The TCR sequence derives from an adult with an advanced solid tumor such as melanoma, head and neck, liver or kidney cancer. The sample in question was CD4+ or CD8+ T cells sorted from blood, obtained in a trial of the OX40 agonist ivuxolimab. CDR3 sequence (DNA): TGTGCCAGTAGTATAGATCTGGGCAGCTCTGGAAACACCATATATTTT. This sequence encodes CASSIDLGSSGNTIYF.